This T cell receptor beta chain was recovered during a study of CD8 T cells in Susac syndrome. Study-wide results and caveats: Acknowledgment was made by the study that its TCR sequencing and HLA analysis involved a relatively small number of individuals.

TEMRA cells were FACS-enriched, with CD8+ and CD4+ T cells isolated negatively. In the case of this clonotype: Its matching antigen is unknown.

RNA amounts of 0.5 to 1 ug underwent reverse transcription with random hexamers. The amplification used immunoSEQ multiplex PCR on TCR beta CDR3; it spanned 54 Vbeta and 13 Jbeta. One entry per CDR3 protein, called by TCRdb with MiXCR from the immunoSEQ multiplex PCR reads. The table has 100,000 to 150,000 distinct CDR3 sequences, just under 95% seen once. The TCR was taken from a human donor in good health. Material for sequencing was CD4+ T cells from PBMCs.

The CDR3 loop is CASTRGLGLSAFF. In nucleotides, the CDR3 is TGTGCCAGCACTAGAGGGTTGGGCCTATCAGCTTTCTTT. The chain recombines TRBV12-3 or TRBV12-4 with TRBJ1-1, with D unclear. V was clipped by 7 bases and J by 10 bases, with 19 bases between them. This CDR3 region has 13 residues.